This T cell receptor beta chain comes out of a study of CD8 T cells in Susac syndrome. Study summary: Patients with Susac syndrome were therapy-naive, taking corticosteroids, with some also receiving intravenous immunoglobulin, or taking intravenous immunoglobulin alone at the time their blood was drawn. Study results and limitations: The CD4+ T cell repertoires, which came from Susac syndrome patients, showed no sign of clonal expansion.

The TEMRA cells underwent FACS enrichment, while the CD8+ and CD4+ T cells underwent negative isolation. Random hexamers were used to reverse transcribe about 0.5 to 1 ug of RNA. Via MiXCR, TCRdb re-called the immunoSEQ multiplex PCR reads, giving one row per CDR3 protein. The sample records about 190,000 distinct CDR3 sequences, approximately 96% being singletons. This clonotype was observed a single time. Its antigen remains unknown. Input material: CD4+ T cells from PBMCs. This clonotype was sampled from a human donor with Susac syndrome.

This chain's CDR3 is CASSPRDQSSYEQYF. The CDR3 DNA is TGTGCCAGCAGTCCCCGGGACCAAAGCTCCTACGAGCAGTACTTC. The V and J genes are TRBV6-6 and TRBJ2-7; D could derive from TRBD1 or TRBD2 (5 bases each). The length of the CDR3 is 15 residues. The germline V gene has CDR1 MNHNY and CDR2 SVGAGI (reference sequence). V dropped 5 bases and J dropped 0 bases, with 14 bases sitting between them.